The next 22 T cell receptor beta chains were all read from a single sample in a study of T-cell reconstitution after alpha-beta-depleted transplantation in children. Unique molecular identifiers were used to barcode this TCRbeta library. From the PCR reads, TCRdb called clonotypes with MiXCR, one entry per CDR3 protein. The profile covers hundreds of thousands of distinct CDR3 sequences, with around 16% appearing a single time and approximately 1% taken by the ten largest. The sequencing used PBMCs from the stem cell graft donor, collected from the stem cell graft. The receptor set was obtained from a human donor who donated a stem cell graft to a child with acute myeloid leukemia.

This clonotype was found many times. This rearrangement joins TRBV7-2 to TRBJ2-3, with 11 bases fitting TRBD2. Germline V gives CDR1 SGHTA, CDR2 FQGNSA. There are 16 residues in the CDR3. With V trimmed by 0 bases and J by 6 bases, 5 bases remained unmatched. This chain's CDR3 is CASSLAPSGGSDTQYF. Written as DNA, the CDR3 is TGTGCCAGCAGCTTAGCGCCTAGCGGGGGGAGTGATACGCAGTATTTT.

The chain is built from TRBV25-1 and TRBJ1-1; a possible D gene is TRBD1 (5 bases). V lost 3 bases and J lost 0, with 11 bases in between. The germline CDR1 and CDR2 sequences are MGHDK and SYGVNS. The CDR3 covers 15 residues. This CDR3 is CASSELSGLNTEAFF. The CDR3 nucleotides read TGTGCCAGCAGTGAGCTGTCAGGGCTGAACACTGAAGCTTTCTTT.

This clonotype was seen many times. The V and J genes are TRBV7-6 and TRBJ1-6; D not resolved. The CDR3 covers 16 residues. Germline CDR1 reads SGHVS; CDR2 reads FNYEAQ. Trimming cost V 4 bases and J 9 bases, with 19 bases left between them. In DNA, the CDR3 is TGTGCCAGCAGCTCCACCCTCGGGAATTTCGGTTCACCCCTCCACTTT. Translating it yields CASSSTLGNFGSPLHF.

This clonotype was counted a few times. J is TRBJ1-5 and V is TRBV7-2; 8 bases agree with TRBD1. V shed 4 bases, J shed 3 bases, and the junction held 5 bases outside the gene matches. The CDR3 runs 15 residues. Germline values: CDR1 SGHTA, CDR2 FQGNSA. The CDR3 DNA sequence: TGTGCCAGCAGCTCCCAGGGACAGGTCAATCAGCCCCAGCATTTT. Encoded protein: CASSSQGQVNQPQHF. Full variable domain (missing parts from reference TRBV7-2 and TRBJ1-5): GAGVSQSPSNKVTEKGKDVELRCDPISGHTALYWYRQSLGQGLEFLIYFQGNSAPDKSGLPSDRFSAERTGGSVSTLTIQRTQQEDSAVYLCASSSQGQVNQPQHFGDGTRLSIL.

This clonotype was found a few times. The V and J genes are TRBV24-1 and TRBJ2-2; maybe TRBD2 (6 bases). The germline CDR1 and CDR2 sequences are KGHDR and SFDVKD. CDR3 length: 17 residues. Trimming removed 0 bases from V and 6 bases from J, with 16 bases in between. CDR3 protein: CATSDLPQGGRAGELFF. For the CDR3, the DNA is TGTGCCACCAGTGATTTGCCCCAGGGAGGAAGGGCCGGGGAGCTGTTTTTT.

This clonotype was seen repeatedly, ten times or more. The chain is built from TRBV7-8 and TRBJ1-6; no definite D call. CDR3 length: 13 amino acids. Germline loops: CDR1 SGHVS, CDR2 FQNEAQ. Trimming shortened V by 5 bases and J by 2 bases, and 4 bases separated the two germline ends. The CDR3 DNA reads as TGTGCCAGCAGCCCACCCTATAATTCACCCCTCCACTTT. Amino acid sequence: CASSPPYNSPLHF. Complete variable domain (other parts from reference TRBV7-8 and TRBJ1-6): GAGVSQSPRYKVAKRGQDVALRCDPISGHVSLFWYQQALGQGPEFLTYFQNEAQLDKSGLPSDRFFAERPEGSVSTLKIQRTQQEDSAVYLCASSPPYNSPLHFGNGTRLTVT.

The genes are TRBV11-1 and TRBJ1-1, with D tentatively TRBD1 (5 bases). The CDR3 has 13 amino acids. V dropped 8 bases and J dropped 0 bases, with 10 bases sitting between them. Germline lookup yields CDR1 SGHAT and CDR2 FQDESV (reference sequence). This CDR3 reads CASGKQVNTEAFF. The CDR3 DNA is TGTGCCAGCGGGAAACAGGTGAACACTGAAGCTTTCTTT. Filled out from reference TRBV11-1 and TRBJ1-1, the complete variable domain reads EAEVAQSPRYKITEKSQAVAFWCDPISGHATLYWYRQILGQGPELLVQFQDESVVDDSQLPKDRFSAERLKGVDSTLKIQPAELGDSAMYLCASGKQVNTEAFFGQGTRLTVV.

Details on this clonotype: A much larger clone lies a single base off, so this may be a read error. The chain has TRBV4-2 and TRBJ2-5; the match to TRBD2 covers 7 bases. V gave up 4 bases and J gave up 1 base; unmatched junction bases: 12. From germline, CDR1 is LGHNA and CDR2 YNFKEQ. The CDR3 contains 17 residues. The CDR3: CASSPPASGAFQETQYF. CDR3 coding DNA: TGTGCCAGCAGCCCTCCGGCTAGCGGAGCGTTCCAAGAGACCCAGTACTTC.

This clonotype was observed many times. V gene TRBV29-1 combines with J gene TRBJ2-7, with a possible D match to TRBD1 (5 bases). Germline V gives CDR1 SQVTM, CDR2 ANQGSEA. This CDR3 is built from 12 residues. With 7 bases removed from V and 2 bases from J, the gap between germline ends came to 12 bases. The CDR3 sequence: CSAQTATYEQYF. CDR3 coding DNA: TGCAGCGCCCAGACAGCGACCTACGAGCAGTACTTC.

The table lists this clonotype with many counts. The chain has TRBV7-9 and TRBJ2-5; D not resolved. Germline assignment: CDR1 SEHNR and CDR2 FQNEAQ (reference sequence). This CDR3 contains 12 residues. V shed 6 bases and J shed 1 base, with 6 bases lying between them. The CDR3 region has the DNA TGTGCCAGCAGGTCCACCCAAGAGACCCAGTACTTC. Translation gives CASRSTQETQYF.

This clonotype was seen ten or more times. The CDR3 reads CSATKNPGTVGSPLHF. The CDR3 bases are TGCAGTGCTACCAAAAACCCCGGGACAGTAGGCTCACCCCTCCACTTT. The chain links TRBV20-1 to TRBJ1-6, with TRBD1 matching 7 bases. Germline V gene sequence: CDR1 DFQATT, CDR2 SNEGSKA (reference sequence). This CDR3 spans 16 amino acids. J gave up 10 bases and V 4 bases, and 16 bases lay outside the gene matches.

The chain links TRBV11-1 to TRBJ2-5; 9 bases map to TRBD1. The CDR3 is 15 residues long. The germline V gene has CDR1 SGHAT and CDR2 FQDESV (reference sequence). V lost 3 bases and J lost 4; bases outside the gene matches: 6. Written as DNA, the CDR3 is TGTGCCAGCAGCTTGCGGGACAGGGTGGGAGAGACCCAGTACTTC. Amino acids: CASSLRDRVGETQYF.

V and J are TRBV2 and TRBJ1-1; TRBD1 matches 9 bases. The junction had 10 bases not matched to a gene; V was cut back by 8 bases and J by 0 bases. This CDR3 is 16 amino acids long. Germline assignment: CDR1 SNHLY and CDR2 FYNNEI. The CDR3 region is CASELETGGMNTEAFF. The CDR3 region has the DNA TGTGCCAGCGAACTAGAGACAGGGGGAATGAACACTGAAGCTTTCTTT.

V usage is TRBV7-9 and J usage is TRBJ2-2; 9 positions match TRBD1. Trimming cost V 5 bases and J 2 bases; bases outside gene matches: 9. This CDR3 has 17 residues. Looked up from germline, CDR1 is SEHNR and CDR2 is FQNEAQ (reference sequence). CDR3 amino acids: CASSPGTGKSNTGELFF. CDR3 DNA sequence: TGTGCCAGCAGCCCCGGGACAGGGAAAAGTAACACCGGGGAGCTGTTTTTT. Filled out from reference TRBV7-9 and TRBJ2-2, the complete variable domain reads DTGVSQNPRHKITKRGQNVTFRCDPISEHNRLYWYRQTLGQGPEFLTYFQNEAQLEKSRLLSDRFSAERPKGSFSTLEIQRTEQGDSAMYLCASSPGTGKSNTGELFFGEGSRLTVL.

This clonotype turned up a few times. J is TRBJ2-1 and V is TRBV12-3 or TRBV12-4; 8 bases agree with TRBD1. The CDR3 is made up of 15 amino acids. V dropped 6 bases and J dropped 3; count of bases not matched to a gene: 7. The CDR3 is CASSIDRGNYNEQFF. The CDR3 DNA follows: TGTGCCAGCAGCATCGACAGGGGAAACTACAATGAGCAGTTCTTC.

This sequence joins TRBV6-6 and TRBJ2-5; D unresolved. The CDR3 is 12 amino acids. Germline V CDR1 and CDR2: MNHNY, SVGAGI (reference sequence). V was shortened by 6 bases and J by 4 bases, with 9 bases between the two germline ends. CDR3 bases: TGTGCCAGCAGGAGACTGAGAGAGACCCAGTACTTC. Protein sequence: CASRRLRETQYF.

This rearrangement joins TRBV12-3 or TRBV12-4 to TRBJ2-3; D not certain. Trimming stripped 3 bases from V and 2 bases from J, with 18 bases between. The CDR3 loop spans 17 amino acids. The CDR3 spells CASSFLPARILTDTQYF. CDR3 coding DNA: TGTGCCAGCAGTTTCCTCCCGGCGCGAATCCTCACAGATACGCAGTATTTT.

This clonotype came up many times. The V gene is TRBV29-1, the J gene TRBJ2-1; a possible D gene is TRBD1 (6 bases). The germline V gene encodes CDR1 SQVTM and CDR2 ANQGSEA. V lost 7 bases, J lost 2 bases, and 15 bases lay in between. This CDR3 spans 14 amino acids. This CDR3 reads CSAENRATYNEQFF. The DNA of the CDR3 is TGCAGCGCCGAGAACAGGGCGACCTACAATGAGCAGTTCTTC.

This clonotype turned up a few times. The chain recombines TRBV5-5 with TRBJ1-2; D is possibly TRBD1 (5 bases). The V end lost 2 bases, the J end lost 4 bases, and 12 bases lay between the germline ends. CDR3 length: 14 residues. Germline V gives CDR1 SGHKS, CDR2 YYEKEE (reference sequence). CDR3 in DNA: TGTGCCAGCAGCTTCAGGGTCGAGGGCTATGGCTACACCTTC. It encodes CASSFRVEGYGYTF.

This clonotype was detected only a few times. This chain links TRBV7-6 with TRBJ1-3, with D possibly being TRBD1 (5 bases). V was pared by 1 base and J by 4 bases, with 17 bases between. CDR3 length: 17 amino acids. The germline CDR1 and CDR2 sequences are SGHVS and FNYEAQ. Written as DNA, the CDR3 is TGTGCCAGCAGCTTAGACTTGGACATTGGTCCCGGAAACACCATATATTTT. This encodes CASSLDLDIGPGNTIYF.

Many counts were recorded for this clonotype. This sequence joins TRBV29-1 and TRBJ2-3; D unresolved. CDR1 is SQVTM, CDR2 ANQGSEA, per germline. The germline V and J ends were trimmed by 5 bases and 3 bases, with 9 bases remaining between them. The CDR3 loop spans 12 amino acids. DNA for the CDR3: TGCAGCGTTTCTCTCGAAACAGATACGCAGTATTTT. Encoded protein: CSVSLETDTQYF.

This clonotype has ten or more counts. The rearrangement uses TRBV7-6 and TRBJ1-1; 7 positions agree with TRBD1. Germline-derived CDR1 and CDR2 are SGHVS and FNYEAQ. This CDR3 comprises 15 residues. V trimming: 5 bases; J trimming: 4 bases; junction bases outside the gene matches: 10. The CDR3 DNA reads TGTGCCAGCAGCCCTCGGTTGACAGGGCTCACTGAAGCTTTCTTT. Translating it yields CASSPRLTGLTEAFF.